This TCR beta chain was identified in a study of response to subunit inactivated influenza vaccine (dated 2018 in TCRdb). Broadly, across the study: The study used deep quantitative T cell receptor repertoire profiling to track responses to a trivalent subunit inactivated influenza vaccine. Results and caveats for the whole study, not just this receptor: The authors suggested that each seasonal influenza vaccination may recruit only a limited number of new T cells.

CDR1 and CDR2, looked up from the germline V gene, are SGHTA and FQGNSA. The CDR3 spans 15 residues, from the cysteine through the phenylalanine. The CDR3 DNA has 45 bases and is translated from base 1. The junction shows trimming of 0 bases on V and 3 bases on J, plus 12 bases between the germline ends. The library was obtained by RT-PCR. TCRdb records Illumina HiSeq 2500 as the sequencer. The raw public data were reprocessed by TCRdb itself: fastp quality trimming at Q25, MiXCR clonotype calling, in-frame beta chains only. Each CDR3 protein appears once, grouped with its most common genes and DNA. This sample gives 650,000 to 800,000 distinct CDR3 sequences in total; about 15% of them show up just once. Less than 7% of the sample is in the top ten clones. For this clonotype: The clone's antigen remains unknown. Nothing much larger sits one base from this clone, and base qualities are not available.

The chain is encoded by TRBV7-2 joined to TRBJ2-7; TRBD1 is perhaps the D gene, given 6 matching bases. The sequenced sample was PBMCs from blood, obtained roughly 2 weeks before vaccination. The clonotype originates from a man between 45 and 60 years old who received an inactivated influenza vaccine. Donor details come from another sample of the same person, matched by shared clones. CDR3 sequence: CASSLARTAFYEQYF. At the DNA level, the sequence is TGTGCCAGCAGCTTAGCCCGGACAGCCTTCTACGAGCAGTACTTC.